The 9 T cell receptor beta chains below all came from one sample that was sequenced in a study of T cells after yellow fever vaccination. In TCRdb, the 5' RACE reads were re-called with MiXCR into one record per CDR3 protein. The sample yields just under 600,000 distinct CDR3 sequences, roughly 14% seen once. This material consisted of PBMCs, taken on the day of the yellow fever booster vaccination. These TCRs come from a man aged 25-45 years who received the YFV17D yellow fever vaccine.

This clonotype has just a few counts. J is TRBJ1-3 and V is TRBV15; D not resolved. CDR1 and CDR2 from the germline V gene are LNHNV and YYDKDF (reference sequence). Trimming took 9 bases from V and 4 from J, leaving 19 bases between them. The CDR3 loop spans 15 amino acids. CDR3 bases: TGTGCCACGAGTTTGGCGGTCGGTTGGGGAAACACCATATATTTT. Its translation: CATSLAVGWGNTIYF.

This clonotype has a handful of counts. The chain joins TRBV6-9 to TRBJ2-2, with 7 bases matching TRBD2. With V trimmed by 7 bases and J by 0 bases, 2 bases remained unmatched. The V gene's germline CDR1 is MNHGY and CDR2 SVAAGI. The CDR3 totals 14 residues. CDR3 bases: TGTGCCAGCACCCTAGCGGCGAACACCGGGGAGCTGTTTTTT. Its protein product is CASTLAANTGELFF.

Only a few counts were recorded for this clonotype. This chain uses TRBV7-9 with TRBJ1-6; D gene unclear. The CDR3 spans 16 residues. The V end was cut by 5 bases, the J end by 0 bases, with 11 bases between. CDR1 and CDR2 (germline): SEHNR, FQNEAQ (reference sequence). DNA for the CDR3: TGTGCCAGCAGCCGTGAAGGGAGCTCCTATAATTCACCCCTCCACTTT. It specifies CASSREGSSYNSPLHF.

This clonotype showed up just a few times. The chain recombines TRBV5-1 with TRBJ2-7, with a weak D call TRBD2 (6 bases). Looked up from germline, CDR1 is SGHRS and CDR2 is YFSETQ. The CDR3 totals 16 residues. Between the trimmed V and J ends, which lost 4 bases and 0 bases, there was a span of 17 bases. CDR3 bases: TGCGCCAGCAGCGGCTCCGGGACTCTGAGCTCCTACGAGCAGTACTTC. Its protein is CASSGSGTLSSYEQYF.

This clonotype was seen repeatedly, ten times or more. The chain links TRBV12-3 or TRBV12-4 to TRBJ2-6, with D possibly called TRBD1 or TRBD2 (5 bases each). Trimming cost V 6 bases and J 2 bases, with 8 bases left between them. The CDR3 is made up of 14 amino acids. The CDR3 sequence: CASSGDPGANVLTF. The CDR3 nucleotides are TGTGCCAGCAGCGGGGACCCTGGGGCCAACGTCCTGACTTTC.

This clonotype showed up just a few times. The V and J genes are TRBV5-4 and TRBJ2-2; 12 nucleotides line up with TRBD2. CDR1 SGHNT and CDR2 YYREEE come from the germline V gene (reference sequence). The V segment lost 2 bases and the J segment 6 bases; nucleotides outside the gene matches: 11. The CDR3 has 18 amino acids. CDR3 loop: CASSFSLAGGPLPGELFF. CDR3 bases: TGTGCCAGCAGCTTTAGCCTAGCGGGAGGGCCGCTCCCCGGGGAGCTGTTTTTT. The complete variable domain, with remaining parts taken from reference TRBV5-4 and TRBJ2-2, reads ETGVTQSPTHLIKTRGQQVTLRCSSQSGHNTVSWYQQALGQGPQFIFQYYREEENGRGNFPPRFSGLQFPNYSSELNVNALELDDSALYLCASSFSLAGGPLPGELFFGEGSRLTVL.

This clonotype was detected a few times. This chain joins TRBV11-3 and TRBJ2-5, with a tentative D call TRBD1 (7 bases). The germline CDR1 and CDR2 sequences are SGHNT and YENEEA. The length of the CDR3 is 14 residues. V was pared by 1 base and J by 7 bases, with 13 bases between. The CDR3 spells CASSLAPQGGTQYF. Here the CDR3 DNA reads TGTGCCAGCAGCTTAGCTCCCCAGGGGGGGACCCAGTACTTC.

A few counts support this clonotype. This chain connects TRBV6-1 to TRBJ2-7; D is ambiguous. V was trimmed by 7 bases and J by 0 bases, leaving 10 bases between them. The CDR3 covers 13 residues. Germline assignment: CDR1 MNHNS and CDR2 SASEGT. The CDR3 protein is CASTQSASYEQYF. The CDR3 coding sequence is TGTGCCAGCACCCAGTCAGCCTCCTACGAGCAGTACTTC.

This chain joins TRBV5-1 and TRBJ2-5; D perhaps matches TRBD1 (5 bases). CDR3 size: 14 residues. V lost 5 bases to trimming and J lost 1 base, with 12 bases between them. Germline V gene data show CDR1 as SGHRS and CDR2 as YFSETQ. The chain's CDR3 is CASSSGLVQETQYF. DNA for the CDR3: TGCGCCAGCAGTTCAGGGTTGGTCCAAGAGACCCAGTACTTC.